These 24 T cell receptor beta chains were sequenced from one sample in a study of Graves' ophthalmopathy and Graves' hyperthyroidism. The TCR beta CDR3 regions underwent amplification from RNA transcripts. RT-PCR was first run with HTBI primers, then multiplex PCR in a second round. TCRdb re-analysed the multiplex PCR reads in MiXCR, keeping a single row per CDR3 protein. The sample shows approximately 640,000 distinct CDR3 sequences, 35% to 45% of them seen only once. Sample: peripheral blood. The source of these receptors is an adult man with Graves' ophthalmopathy.

This clonotype appeared a single time. The rearrangement joins TRBV11-2 to TRBJ2-7; TRBD1 is a possible D gene (5 bases). Trimming cost V 2 bases and J 2 bases, with 13 bases left between them. CDR1 is SGHAT and CDR2 is FQNNGV in the germline V gene. The CDR3 runs 15 residues. CDR3 nucleotide sequence: TGTGCCAGCAGCTTAAAGGTCAGGGTTCCCTACGAGCAGTACTTC. It specifies CASSLKVRVPYEQYF.

This clonotype appeared a few times. The V and J genes are TRBV20-1 and TRBJ2-5, with D perhaps given as TRBD1 or TRBD2 (5 bases each). In germline, CDR1 is DFQATT, CDR2 SNEGSKA (reference sequence). The CDR3 is made up of 16 amino acids. V lost 0 bases, J lost 5 bases, and 19 bases lay in between. CDR3 region: CSARDLRDPQQETQYF. CDR3 nucleotide sequence: TGCAGTGCTAGAGATCTGAGGGACCCGCAGCAGGAGACCCAGTACTTC.

Of note for this clonotype: Since no conserved phenylalanine or tryptophan closes the CDR3, a read error is the likely cause. Because the CDR3's place on the DNA is in doubt, the DNA is left out and the CDR3 is given as listed by TCRdb. CDR3 residues: CASSASTGSS. The chain uses TRBV19 and TRBJ1-1; TRBD1, the D gene given by the table, was not confirmed from the DNA. Germline V gives CDR1 LNHDA, CDR2 SQIVND (reference sequence). The CDR3 totals 10 residues, both ends included.

The rearrangement links TRBV7-2 to TRBJ2-7, with D maybe TRBD2 (6 bases). The CDR3 has 16 amino acids. CDR1 is SGHTA, CDR2 FQGNSA, per germline. V lost 0 bases and J 3 bases, leaving 15 bases between the germline ends. CDR3: CASSLAGLTYGYEQYF. The CDR3 DNA reads TGTGCCAGCAGCTTAGCGGGACTGACTTATGGCTACGAGCAGTACTTC. Full variable domain (remainder filled in from reference TRBV7-2 and TRBJ2-7): GAGVSQSPSNKVTEKGKDVELRCDPISGHTALYWYRQSLGQGLEFLIYFQGNSAPDKSGLPSDRFSAERTGGSVSTLTIQRTQQEDSAVYLCASSLAGLTYGYEQYFGPGTRLTVT.

This clonotype was detected ten times or more. The V gene is TRBV19, the J gene TRBJ2-7; 8 bases agree with TRBD2. The CDR3 totals 13 residues. Germline V lookup: CDR1 LNHDA, CDR2 SQIVND (reference sequence). V was clipped by 3 bases and J by 6 bases; unmatched bases: 4. The CDR3 DNA is TGTGCCAGTAGTATTCCCGGGAGGGGCGAGCAGTACTTC. Its translation: CASSIPGRGEQYF.

This clonotype has a count of ten or more. The CDR3 is CASTGQGSGANVLTF. In DNA form, the CDR3 reads TGTGCCAGCACCGGGCAGGGCTCTGGGGCCAACGTCCTGACTTTC. The chain links TRBV12-3 or TRBV12-4 to TRBJ2-6; weak D call: TRBD1 (5 bases). V lost 7 bases and J 0 bases, leaving 10 bases between the germline ends. The CDR3 has 15 residues.

Note on this clonotype: With a much larger clone just one base away, this may be a read error. The chain combines TRBV4-2 with TRBJ1-1; D is unclear. The CDR3 has 15 residues. With 0 bases removed from V and 5 bases from J, the gap between germline ends came to 13 bases. Germline CDR1 and CDR2: LGHNA and YNFKEQ. The CDR3 bases are TGTGCCAGCAGCCAAGACTATCGGGGAGAAACTGAAGCTTTCTTT. Its translation is CASSQDYRGETEAFF.

The chain carries TRBV7-4 and TRBJ2-6, with D possibly being TRBD1 (6 bases). This CDR3 is built from 14 residues. The germline V gene has CDR1 SGHVT and CDR2 SQSDAQ. The CDR3 region is CARTVSSGANVLTF. CDR3 DNA sequence: TGTGCTCGGACAGTTTCCTCTGGGGCCAACGTCCTGACTTTC.

This clonotype was observed a few times. V and J are TRBV5-4 and TRBJ2-5, with D maybe TRBD2 (6 bases). Trimming pared 5 bases from V and 1 base from J, leaving 15 bases between. The CDR3 has 15 residues. The germline V gene encodes CDR1 SGHNT and CDR2 YYREEE (reference sequence). The CDR3 sequence: CASSYSRGIQETQYF. CDR3 in DNA: TGTGCCAGCAGTTACTCCCGGGGGATCCAAGAGACCCAGTACTTC.

This CDR3 reads CASSEYVAGDGDTQYF. CDR3 DNA sequence: TGTGCCAGCAGTGAATATGTGGCAGGGGATGGGGATACGCAGTATTTT. V gene TRBV2 combines with J gene TRBJ2-3; tentatively, D is TRBD1 (6 bases). V lost 2 bases and J 6 bases, leaving 18 bases between the germline ends. Germline lookup yields CDR1 SNHLY and CDR2 FYNNEI. The CDR3 has 16 amino acids.

Worth noting for this clonotype: Sequence at one end of the junction differs from germline and may be a read error. The genes are TRBV6-6 and TRBJ1-5; D remains unclear. Germline loops: CDR1 MNHNY, CDR2 SVGAGI (reference sequence). This CDR3 is 15 amino acids long. CDR3 amino acids: CASRRTTGSKQPQHF. CDR3 in DNA: TGTGCCAGCAGGAGAACGACGGGTAGCAAACAGCCCCAGCATTTT.

As DNA, the CDR3 is TGTGCCAGCAGCAAAGGGACGGAAGAGACCCAGTACTTC. Protein product: CASSKGTEETQYF. The chain uses TRBV7-2 and TRBJ2-5; D may match TRBD1 or TRBD2 (5 bases each). The length of the CDR3 is 13 residues. V was shortened by 5 bases and J by 3 bases, with 10 bases between the two germline ends. In germline, CDR1 is SGHTA, CDR2 FQGNSA.

This chain joins TRBV6-5 and TRBJ2-7; 7 bases are a match to TRBD2. Germline trimming cut 5 bases from V and 3 bases from J; bases unmatched to any gene: 4. This CDR3 spans 13 amino acids. Germline CDR1 is MNHEY and CDR2 is SVGAGI. The CDR3 spells CASSNQRDYEQYF. CDR3 nucleotide sequence: TGTGCCAGCAGTAATCAGCGGGACTACGAGCAGTACTTC.

The sample holds one count of this clonotype. A much larger clone lies one base from this, so it may be a read error. The rearrangement uses TRBV20-1 and TRBJ1-1; the D is unclear. The germline V gene has CDR1 DFQATT and CDR2 SNEGSKA (reference sequence). The CDR3 spans 14 residues. The CDR3 spells CSAKSHGLITEASF. The CDR3 nucleotides are TGCAGTGCTAAGAGTCACGGTTTAATAACTGAAGCTTCCTTT.

This clonotype came up once. The chain has TRBV2 and TRBJ1-1; D is uncertain. V was pared by 3 bases and J by 0 bases, with 8 bases between. The CDR3 is 14 residues long. CDR1 is SNHLY, CDR2 FYNNEI, per germline. The CDR3, as DNA: TGTGCCAGCAGTGAGCAGAGCATGAACACTGAAGCTTTCTTT. Its translation is CASSEQSMNTEAFF.

This clonotype was found many times. CDR3 nucleotides: TGTGCCAGCAGTGAAGCCGGAAGGGCCCCCTCTGGGGCCAACGTCCTGACTTTC. Residues: CASSEAGRAPSGANVLTF. The J gene is TRBJ2-6, the V gene TRBV2; unclear D gene. The CDR3 length is 18 residues. V was pared by 0 bases and J by 0 bases, with 12 bases between. Looked up from germline, CDR1 is SNHLY and CDR2 is FYNNEI.

The gene calls are TRBV12-3 or TRBV12-4 and TRBJ2-7; 8 positions agree with TRBD1. J gave up 1 base and V 5 bases, and 16 bases lay outside the gene matches. The CDR3 is 18 residues long. CDR3 in DNA: TGTGCCAGCAGTCCTGGCCAGGGGCCCGGGACAGGTTCCTACGAGCAGTACTTC. Protein product: CASSPGQGPGTGSYEQYF.

The CDR3 DNA sequence: TGTGCCATCAGTGGAGGCAGAGGAAACATGAACACTGAAGCTTTCTTT. This encodes CAISGGRGNMNTEAFF. The chain carries TRBV10-3 and TRBJ1-1, with unresolved D. From germline, CDR1 is ENHRY and CDR2 SYGVKD. The ends were cut back, 4 bases at V and 0 bases at J, with 15 bases in the middle. This CDR3 has 16 residues.

The chain recombines TRBV12-3 or TRBV12-4 with TRBJ2-2; no definite D call. The CDR3 spans 15 residues. V was shortened by 6 bases and J by 6 bases, with 17 bases between the two germline ends. CDR3 protein: CASSLLQSLAGELFF. The CDR3 DNA reads TGTGCCAGCAGCTTACTCCAGTCCCTTGCCGGGGAGCTGTTTTTT.

This clonotype was found many times. The V and J genes are TRBV19 and TRBJ1-1; D is unclear. Germline CDR1 LNHDA, CDR2 SQIVND (reference sequence). The CDR3 runs to 12 residues. Trimming cost V 9 bases and J 0 bases, with 8 bases left between them. Here the CDR3 reads CASGRLNTEAFF. The CDR3, as DNA: TGTGCCAGCGGACGGTTGAACACTGAAGCTTTCTTT.

This chain links TRBV7-6 with TRBJ2-5; D remains ambiguous. The V end was cut by 1 base, the J end by 2 bases, with 11 bases between. This CDR3 contains 15 residues. Germline-derived CDR1 and CDR2 are SGHVS and FNYEAQ. The CDR3 here is CASSLGGQAQETQYF. Here the CDR3 DNA reads TGTGCCAGCAGCTTAGGTGGTCAGGCACAAGAGACCCAGTACTTC.

The table lists this clonotype with many counts. The chain couples TRBV7-8 to TRBJ1-6; D unclear. CDR1 SGHVS and CDR2 FQNEAQ come from the germline V gene. The CDR3 spans 15 residues. Trimming removed 1 base at V and 8 bases at J, with 12 bases between. CDR3 nucleotides: TGTGCCAGCAGCTTAGGGGGAGTGGCGGATTCACCCCTCCACTTT. It codes for CASSLGGVADSPLHF.

CDR3 DNA sequence: TGTGCCAGCAGTTTAGTCCCCGGGGGGGGTCCGAACACCGGGGAGCTGTTTTTT. Translation gives CASSLVPGGGPNTGELFF. The chain is built from TRBV2 and TRBJ2-2; 8 bases map to TRBD2. This CDR3 region has 18 residues. Germline V lookup: CDR1 SNHLY, CDR2 FYNNEI. V shed 5 bases and J 0 bases; nucleotides not matched to a gene: 11.

The chain employs TRBV7-9 and TRBJ1-6, with a tentative D call TRBD1 (6 bases). V was clipped by 5 bases and J by 7 bases, with 18 bases between them. Germline CDR1 and CDR2: SEHNR and FQNEAQ (reference sequence). The CDR3 has 16 amino acids. CDR3 loop: CASSAGRGEWNSPLHF. CDR3 sequence (DNA): TGTGCCAGCAGCGCAGGGAGGGGGGAGTGGAATTCACCCCTCCACTTT.